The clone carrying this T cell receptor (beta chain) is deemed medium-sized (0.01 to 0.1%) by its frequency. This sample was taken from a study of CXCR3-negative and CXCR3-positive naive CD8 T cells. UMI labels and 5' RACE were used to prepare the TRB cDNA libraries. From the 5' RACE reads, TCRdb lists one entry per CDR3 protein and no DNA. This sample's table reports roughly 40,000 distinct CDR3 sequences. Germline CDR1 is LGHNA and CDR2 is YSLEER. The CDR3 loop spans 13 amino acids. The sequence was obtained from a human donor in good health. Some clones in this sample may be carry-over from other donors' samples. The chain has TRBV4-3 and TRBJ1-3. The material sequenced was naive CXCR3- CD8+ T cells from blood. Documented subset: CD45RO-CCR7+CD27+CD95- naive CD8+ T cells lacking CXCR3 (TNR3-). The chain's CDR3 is CASSQAVGNTIYF.